The 10 T cell receptor beta chains listed next were all sequenced from one sample in a study of blood T cell repertoires in COVID-19. TCRdb keeps only in-frame clones here, not all; method: immunoSEQ multiplex PCR. The table records some 100,000 clones, over 60% of them present only once. Source material: peripheral blood. The receptors come from a man between 65 and 85 years old with acute or convalescent COVID-19.

The rearrangement links TRBV6-6 to TRBJ1-3, with D hard to call. CDR1 and CDR2 from the germline V gene are MNHNY and SVGAGI (reference sequence). The CDR3 runs to 13 residues. The V end lost 7 bases, the J end lost 2 bases, and 9 bases lay between the germline ends. The CDR3 loop is CASTQEAGNTIYF. The DNA for the CDR3 is TGTGCCAGCACCCAGGAAGCTGGAAACACCATATATTTT.

The chain has TRBV10-3 and TRBJ2-2; possible D gene TRBD1, 5 bases. V lost 4 bases to trimming and J lost 4 bases, with 7 bases between them. The CDR3 sequence is 13 residues long. Germline CDR1 ENHRY, CDR2 SYGVKD. CDR3 residues: CAISGTTTGELFF. In DNA, the CDR3 is TGTGCCATCAGTGGGACAACCACCGGGGAGCTGTTTTTT.

This chain links TRBV6-2 or TRBV6-3 with TRBJ2-3; 12 nucleotides line up with TRBD2. In germline, CDR1 is MNHEY, CDR2 SVGEGT. The junction had 4 bases not matched to a gene; V was cut back by 4 bases and J by 8 bases. This CDR3 is 14 amino acids long. The CDR3 is CASSSSGGAGTQYF. The CDR3 DNA reads as TGTGCCAGCAGTTCTAGCGGGGGGGCCGGTACGCAGTATTTT.

This chain joins TRBV28 and TRBJ2-1, with 12 bases fitting TRBD2. J gave up 8 bases and V 6 bases, and 8 bases lay outside the gene matches. Germline values: CDR1 MDHEN, CDR2 SYDVKM. The CDR3 extends over 15 amino acids. Here the CDR3 reads CASSRSTSGRDEQFF. CDR3 nucleotide sequence: TGTGCCAGCAGCCGATCGACTAGCGGGAGAGATGAGCAGTTCTTC.

The rearrangement uses TRBV5-1 and TRBJ2-1; no reliable D call. CDR3 length equals 11 residues. The V and J ends lost 0 bases and 9 bases respectively, with 4 bases between them. CDR1 SGHRS and CDR2 YFSETQ come from the germline V gene. The CDR3, as DNA: TGCGCCAGCAGCTTGGTCCGTGAGCAGTTCTTC. This gives the protein CASSLVREQFF.

The CDR3 is CASSEGQVGNQPQHF. The CDR3, as DNA: TGTGCCAGCTCGGAGGGACAGGTTGGCAATCAGCCCCAGCATTTT. The chain joins TRBV18 to TRBJ1-5; 8 bases map to TRBD1. Germline V CDR1 and CDR2: KGHSH, LQKENI. V was clipped by 6 bases and J by 2 bases; unmatched bases: 6. The CDR3 is 15 residues long.

The rearrangement uses TRBV7-9 and TRBJ1-5; TRBD1 aligns across 11 bases. This CDR3 spans 19 amino acids. CDR1 and CDR2 from the germline V gene are SEHNR and FQNEAQ (reference sequence). J lost 0 bases, V lost 2 bases, and 9 bases had no gene match. CDR3 region: CASSLTGTGGPHSNQPQHF. In nucleotides, the CDR3 is TGTGCCAGCAGCTTAACCGGGACAGGGGGTCCCCATAGCAATCAGCCCCAGCATTTT.

This clone was counted only a few times. This chain uses TRBV5-1 with TRBJ1-2; D uncertain. This CDR3 is built from 13 residues. CDR1 SGHRS and CDR2 YFSETQ come from the germline V gene. V lost 1 base to trimming and J lost 5 bases, with 9 bases between them. The CDR3 region has the DNA TGCGCCAGCAGCTTGCTGGCGGGGTATGGCTACACCTTC. Its protein product is CASSLLAGYGYTF.

The chain is built from TRBV18 and TRBJ1-3; D ambiguous. V was clipped by 5 bases and J by 0 bases, with 11 bases between them. Germline V lookup: CDR1 KGHSH, CDR2 LQKENI. This CDR3 region has 15 residues. DNA of the CDR3: TGTGCCAGCTCATCGGGTCAATACTCTGGAAACACCATATATTTT. It specifies CASSSGQYSGNTIYF.

DNA of the CDR3: TGCGCCAGCAGCTTGGGTCCGCGGAACTACGAGCAGTACTTC. Its protein is CASSLGPRNYEQYF. The rearrangement joins TRBV5-1 to TRBJ2-7; D is undetermined. Germline CDR1 SGHRS, CDR2 YFSETQ. V lost 0 bases and J 3 bases, leaving 10 bases between the germline ends. The CDR3 is 14 residues long.